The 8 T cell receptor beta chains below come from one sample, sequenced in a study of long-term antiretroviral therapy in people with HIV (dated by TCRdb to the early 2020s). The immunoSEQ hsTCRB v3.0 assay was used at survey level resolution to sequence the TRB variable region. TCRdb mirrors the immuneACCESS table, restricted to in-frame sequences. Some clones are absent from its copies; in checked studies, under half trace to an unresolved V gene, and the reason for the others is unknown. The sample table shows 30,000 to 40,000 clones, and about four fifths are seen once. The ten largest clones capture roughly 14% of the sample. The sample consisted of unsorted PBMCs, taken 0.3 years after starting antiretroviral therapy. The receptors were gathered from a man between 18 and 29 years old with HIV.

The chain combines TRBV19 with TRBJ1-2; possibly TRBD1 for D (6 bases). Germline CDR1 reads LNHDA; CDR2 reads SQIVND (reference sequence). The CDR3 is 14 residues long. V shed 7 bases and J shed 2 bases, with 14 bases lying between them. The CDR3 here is CASTPGGPNYGYTF. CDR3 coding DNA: TGTGCCAGTACCCCGGGGGGGCCCAACTATGGCTACACCTTC.

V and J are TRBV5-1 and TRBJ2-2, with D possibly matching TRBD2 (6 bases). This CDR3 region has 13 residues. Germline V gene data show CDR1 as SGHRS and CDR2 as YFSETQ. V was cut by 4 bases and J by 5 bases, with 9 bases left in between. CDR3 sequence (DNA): TGCGCCAGCAGCCCGGCGGGGACCGGGGAGCTGTTTTTT. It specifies CASSPAGTGELFF.

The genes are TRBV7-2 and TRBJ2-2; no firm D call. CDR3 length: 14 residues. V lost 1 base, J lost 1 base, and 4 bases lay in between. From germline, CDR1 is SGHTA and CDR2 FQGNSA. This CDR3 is CASSLVRNTGELFF. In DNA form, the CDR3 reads TGTGCCAGCAGCTTAGTCCGGAACACCGGGGAGCTGTTTTTT. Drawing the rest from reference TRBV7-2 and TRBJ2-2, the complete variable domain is GAGVSQSPSNKVTEKGKDVELRCDPISGHTALYWYRQSLGQGLEFLIYFQGNSAPDKSGLPSDRFSAERTGGSVSTLTIQRTQQEDSAVYLCASSLVRNTGELFFGEGSRLTVL.

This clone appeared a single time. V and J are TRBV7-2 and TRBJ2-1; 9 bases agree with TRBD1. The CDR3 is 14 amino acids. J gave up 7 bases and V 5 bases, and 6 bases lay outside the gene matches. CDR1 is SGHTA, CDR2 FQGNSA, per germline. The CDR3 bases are TGTGCCAGCAGCCCCGGACAGGGGAGAAATGAGCAGTTCTTC. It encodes CASSPGQGRNEQFF.

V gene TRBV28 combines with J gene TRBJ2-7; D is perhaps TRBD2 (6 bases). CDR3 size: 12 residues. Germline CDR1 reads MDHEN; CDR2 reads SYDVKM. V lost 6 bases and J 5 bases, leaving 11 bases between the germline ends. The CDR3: CASSYGGNEQYF. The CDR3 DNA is TGTGCCAGCAGCTATGGCGGGAACGAGCAGTACTTC.

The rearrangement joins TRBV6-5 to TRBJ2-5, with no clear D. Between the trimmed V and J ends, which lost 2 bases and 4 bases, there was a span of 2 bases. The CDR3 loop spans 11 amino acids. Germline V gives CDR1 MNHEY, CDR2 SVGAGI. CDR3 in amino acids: CASSYIETQYF. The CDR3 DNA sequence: TGTGCCAGCAGTTACATAGAGACCCAGTACTTC.

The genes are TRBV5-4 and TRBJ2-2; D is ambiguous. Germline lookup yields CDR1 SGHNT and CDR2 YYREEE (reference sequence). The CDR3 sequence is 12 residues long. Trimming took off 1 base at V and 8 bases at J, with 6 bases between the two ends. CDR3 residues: CASSLSTGELFF. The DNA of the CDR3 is TGTGCCAGCAGCTTGTCGACAGGGGAGCTGTTTTTT.

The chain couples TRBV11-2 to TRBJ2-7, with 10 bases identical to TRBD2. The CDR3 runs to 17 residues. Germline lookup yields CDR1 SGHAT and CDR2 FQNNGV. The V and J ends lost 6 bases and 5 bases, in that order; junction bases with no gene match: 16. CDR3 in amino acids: CASRPISSSGSRHEQYF. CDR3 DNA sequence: TGTGCCAGCAGACCCATAAGTTCTAGCGGGAGTCGGCACGAGCAGTACTTC. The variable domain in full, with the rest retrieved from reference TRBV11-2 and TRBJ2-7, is EAGVAQSPRYKIIEKRQSVAFWCNPISGHATLYWYQQILGQGPKLLIQFQNNGVVDDSQLPKDRFSAERLKGVDSTLKIQPAKLEDSAVYLCASRPISSSGSRHEQYFGPGTRLTVT.